This T cell receptor (beta chain) was recovered during a study of Ad26.COV2.S vaccination and SARS-CoV-2 variants. Study-wide background: Donor was one of the participants in the Ad26.COV2.S arm of the COV1001 trial.

Per germline, CDR1 SGHNT and CDR2 YYREEE (reference sequence). The V gene lost 0 bases and the J gene lost 0 bases, with 7 bases spanning the gap. The CDR3 length is 16 residues. Indicated treatment: approximately 18 received Ad26.COV2.S at low or high dose, single or two shots; several received placebo; per-sample allocation not given. After the first vaccine or placebo injection, samples were drawn on day 63. The protocol was immunoSEQ multiplex PCR, while the TCRdb copy is restricted to in-frame clones and leaves out a portion. The table lists some 270,000 clones, around 85% of them singletons. A single count supports this clone.

The receptor was isolated from a person aged 18-60 years who received the Ad26.COV2.S COVID-19 vaccine or a placebo. This sequence joins TRBV5-4 and TRBJ2-6, with unresolved D. Material: peripheral blood, obtained in a trial of Ad26.COV2.S vaccine versus placebo. For the CDR3, the DNA is TGTGCCAGCAGCTTGGCCAAGGACTCTGGGGCCAACGTCCTGACTTTC. It is translated as CASSLAKDSGANVLTF. Full variable domain (outside the CDR3, taken from reference TRBV5-4 and TRBJ2-6): ETGVTQSPTHLIKTRGQQVTLRCSSQSGHNTVSWYQQALGQGPQFIFQYYREEENGRGNFPPRFSGLQFPNYSSELNVNALELDDSALYLCASSLAKDSGANVLTFGAGSRLTVL.